One and the same sample provided the 7 T cell receptor beta chains below, sequenced in a study of beta chain features in type 1 diabetes. Study results and caveats: There was a moderate but significant shortening of TCRB CDR3s in all four CD4+ subsets of Type 1 diabetes patients.

Isolated RNA was reverse transcribed in full, so expressed TCRB transcripts were sequenced. Sequencing was performed with immunoSEQ multiplex PCR; in TCRdb, only in-frame clones are kept and a portion is missing. The data contain 600,000 or so clones, about an eighth of them singletons. Their antigen targets remain unknown. The sequenced sample was naive CD4+ T cells from blood. The receptors shown here come from a man aged 25-40 years with type 1 diabetes.

The chain has TRBV4-3 and TRBJ1-2; D unresolved. Germline V gives CDR1 LGHNA, CDR2 YSLEER. V dropped 0 bases and J dropped 7 bases, with 12 bases sitting between them. This CDR3 is 14 amino acids long. CDR3 region: CASSQDLSGGGYTF. The CDR3 bases are TGCGCCAGCAGCCAAGATCTGTCAGGTGGTGGCTACACCTTC.

The V and J genes are TRBV18 and TRBJ1-6; D might be TRBD1 (6 bases). The CDR3 is made up of 13 amino acids. V was shortened by 3 bases and J by 10 bases, with 10 bases between the two germline ends. The germline V gene encodes CDR1 KGHSH and CDR2 LQKENI. In DNA, the CDR3 is TGTGCCAGCTCACCGGACGGACAGTCACCCCTCCACTTT. This sequence encodes CASSPDGQSPLHF.

The rearrangement links TRBV5-1 to TRBJ2-5; 7 bases match TRBD2. The CDR3 totals 15 residues. Trimming took 2 bases from V and 3 from J; bases not matched to a gene: 7. Germline V gene lookup returns CDR1 SGHRS and CDR2 YFSETQ. This CDR3 is CASSFSSRGEETQYF. The CDR3 bases are TGCGCCAGCAGCTTTAGCAGCCGGGGGGAAGAGACCCAGTACTTC.

The rearrangement joins TRBV30 to TRBJ2-6, with 9 bases lining up with TRBD1. This CDR3 is built from 19 residues. CDR1 and CDR2 (germline): GTSNPN, SVGIG (reference sequence). V shed 3 bases, J shed 0 bases, and the junction held 12 bases outside the gene matches. The CDR3 DNA follows: TGTGCCTGGAGGTTGAACCGGGACAGGGCCTTCTCTGGGGCCAACGTCCTGACTTTC. Encoded protein: CAWRLNRDRAFSGANVLTF.

The J gene is TRBJ2-2, the V gene TRBV5-1, with D tentatively TRBD1 (6 bases). Germline CDR1 SGHRS, CDR2 YFSETQ. The CDR3 loop spans 14 amino acids. Deletions cut 7 bases from V and 1 base from J, with 11 bases between. CDR3 in amino acids: CASLDRQNTGELFF. As DNA, the CDR3 is TGCGCCAGCCTGGACAGACAGAACACCGGGGAGCTGTTTTTT.

V usage is TRBV11-2 and J usage is TRBJ2-5; weak D call: TRBD2 (7 bases). The CDR3 sequence is 15 residues long. V gave up 5 bases and J gave up 9 bases, with 22 bases separating them. Germline lookup yields CDR1 SGHAT and CDR2 FQNNGV. CDR3 sequence: CASSPPTGTRGAQYF. The CDR3 nucleotides read TGTGCCAGCAGCCCTCCGACAGGTACCCGGGGGGCCCAGTACTTC.

The chain joins TRBV30 to TRBJ2-3; 7 nucleotides align to TRBD2. This CDR3 comprises 15 residues. J was trimmed by 6 bases and V by 0 bases; bases with no gene match: 9. CDR1 is GTSNPN, CDR2 SVGIG, per germline (reference sequence). Here the CDR3 reads CAWSVLQVGRDTQYF. CDR3 nucleotide sequence: TGTGCCTGGAGTGTACTACAGGTCGGGAGGGATACGCAGTATTTT.